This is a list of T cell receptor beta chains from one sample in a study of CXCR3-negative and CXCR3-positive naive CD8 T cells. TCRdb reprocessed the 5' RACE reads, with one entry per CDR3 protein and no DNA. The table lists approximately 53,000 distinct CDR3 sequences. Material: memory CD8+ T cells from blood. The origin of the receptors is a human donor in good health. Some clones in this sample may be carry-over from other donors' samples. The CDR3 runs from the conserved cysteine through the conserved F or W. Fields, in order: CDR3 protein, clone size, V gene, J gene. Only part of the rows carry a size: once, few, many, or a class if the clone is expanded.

CASSLRGGAVGEQYF,-,TRBV6-2/TRBV6-3,TRBJ2-7
CASRADGANEQFF,-,TRBV5-1,TRBJ2-1
CSVPAGFSYNEQFF,-,TRBV29-1,TRBJ2-1
CSLTGGGGYNEQFF,-,TRBV29-1,TRBJ2-1
CASSQDFNEQFF,-,TRBV3-1,TRBJ2-1
CASSSPGTVNTEAFF,-,TRBV21-1,TRBJ1-1
CASSLTAQETQYF,-,TRBV28,TRBJ2-5
CSATPALGGQETQYF,-,TRBV29-1,TRBJ2-5
CASSRHAGHGTSGNEQFF,-,TRBV11-2,TRBJ2-1
CSVEWGAGEQYF,-,TRBV29-1,TRBJ2-7
CSVLEAGREGTYEQYF,-,TRBV29-1,TRBJ2-7
CSVTFREVSDTQYF,-,TRBV29-1,TRBJ2-3
CASSVRGAYNEQFF,-,TRBV6-2/TRBV6-3,TRBJ2-1
CASSLTSGRFSYNEQFF,-,TRBV11-2,TRBJ2-1
CASSFITDTQYF,medium-sized,TRBV12-3/TRBV12-4,TRBJ2-3
CASSEPGQAYGYTF,-,TRBV2,TRBJ1-2
CASSLVGLDSQETQYF,-,TRBV5-1,TRBJ2-5